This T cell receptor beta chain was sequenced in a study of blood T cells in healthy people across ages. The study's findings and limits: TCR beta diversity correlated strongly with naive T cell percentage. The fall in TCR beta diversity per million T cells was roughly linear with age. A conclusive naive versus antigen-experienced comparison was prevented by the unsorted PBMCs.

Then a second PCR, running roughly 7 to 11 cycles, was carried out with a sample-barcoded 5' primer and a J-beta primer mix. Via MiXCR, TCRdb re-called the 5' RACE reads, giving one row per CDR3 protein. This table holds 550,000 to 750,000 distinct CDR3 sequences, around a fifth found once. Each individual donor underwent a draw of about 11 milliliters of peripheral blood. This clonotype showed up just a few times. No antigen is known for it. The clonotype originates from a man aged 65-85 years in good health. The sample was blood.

This chain's CDR3 is CASTRQARGNTEAFF. CDR3 nucleotides: TGTGCCAGTACCCGACAGGCCAGGGGTAACACTGAAGCTTTCTTT. This chain links TRBV19 with TRBJ1-1; TRBD1 is a possible D gene (6 bases). From germline, CDR1 is LNHDA and CDR2 SQIVND (reference sequence). The V and J ends lost 7 bases and 2 bases respectively, with 17 bases between them. The CDR3 has 15 residues.